The present TCR beta chain was sequenced within a study of beta chain features in type 1 diabetes. Isolated RNA was reverse transcribed in full, so expressed TCRB transcripts were sequenced. The assay was immunoSEQ multiplex PCR, and TCRdb's table has in-frame clones only and misses some. In the table there are 300,000 to 450,000 clones, around 12% of which are singletons. Trimming cost V 5 bases and J 0 bases; bases outside gene matches: 3. The germline V gene has CDR1 SGHTA and CDR2 FQGTGA. This CDR3 contains 14 residues. In its sample, this clone was seen a few times. Its antigen remains unknown. Other nucleotide sequences from this sample produce the same CDR3. CD4+ naive, central memory, regulatory and stem cell-like memory subsets were isolated by sorting on CD45RO/CCR7/CD25/CD127/CD95/CD27. Broader study findings: Researchers report that Type 1 diabetes patients had moderately but significantly shorter TCRB CDR3s across all four CD4+ subsets.

Specimen: naive CD4+ T cells from blood. The rearrangement joins TRBV7-3 to TRBJ1-1; 7 bases are shared with TRBD1. The source is a man between 18 and 29 years old in good health. Here the CDR3 reads CASSLQGMNTEAFF. The CDR3 DNA sequence: TGTGCCAGCAGCCTACAGGGGATGAACACTGAAGCTTTCTTT.